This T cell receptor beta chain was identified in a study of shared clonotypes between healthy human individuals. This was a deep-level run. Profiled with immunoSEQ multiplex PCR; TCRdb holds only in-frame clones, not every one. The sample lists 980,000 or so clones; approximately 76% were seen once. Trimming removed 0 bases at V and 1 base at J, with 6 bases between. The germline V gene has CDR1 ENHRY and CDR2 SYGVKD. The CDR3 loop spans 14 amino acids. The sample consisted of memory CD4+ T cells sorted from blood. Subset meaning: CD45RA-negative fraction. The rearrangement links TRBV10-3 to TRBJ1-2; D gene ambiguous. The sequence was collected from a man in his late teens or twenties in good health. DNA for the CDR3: TGTGCCATCAGTGAGTCGTCCAGTAACTATGGCTACACCTTC. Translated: CAISESSSNYGYTF.